A selection of T cell receptor beta chains follows, all from one sample in a study of blood T cell repertoires in COVID-19. Method: immunoSEQ multiplex PCR; TCRdb's copy keeps in-frame clones and lacks some. The data show over 150,000 clones, roughly 88% seen once. The sample comprised peripheral blood. Source of these receptors: a middle-aged woman with COVID-19, enrolled during active disease. CDR3s include the opening cysteine and the closing phenylalanine or tryptophan. The D gene is left open where the match is weak. The listing skips clone size in some rows; elsewhere it reads once, few, many or a size class.

CDR3aa: CASSQGERTGGHYSYEQYF
CDR3nt: TGCGCCAGCAGCCAAGGGGAGAGGACAGGGGGTCACTATTCCTACGAGCAGTACTTC
v_gene: TRBV4-1
d_gene: TRBD1
abundance: -
j_gene: TRBJ2-7

CDR3aa: CASSQDRASGMVGEQFF
CDR3nt: TGTGCCAGCAGCCAAGATCGGGCTAGCGGGATGGTTGGTGAGCAGTTCTTC
v_gene: TRBV4-2
d_gene: TRBD2
abundance: -
j_gene: TRBJ2-1

CDR3aa: CASSFRASYGYTF
CDR3nt: TGCGCCAGCAGCTTCAGGGCTTCCTACGGCTACACCTTC
v_gene: TRBV5-1
d_gene: -
abundance: -
j_gene: TRBJ1-2

CDR3aa: CASKVSGGATQPQHF
CDR3nt: TGTGCCAGCAAAGTATCCGGGGGAGCAACTCAGCCCCAGCATTTT
v_gene: TRBV28
d_gene: -
abundance: -
j_gene: TRBJ1-5

CDR3aa: CASGARQGTEAFF
CDR3nt: TGTGCCAGCGGTGCCCGCCAGGGCACTGAAGCTTTCTTT
v_gene: TRBV6-6
d_gene: -
abundance: -
j_gene: TRBJ1-1

CDR3aa: CASSPRVSGANVLTF
CDR3nt: TGCGCCAGCAGCCCCCGCGTATCTGGGGCCAACGTCCTGACTTTC
v_gene: TRBV5-1
d_gene: -
abundance: -
j_gene: TRBJ2-6

CDR3aa: CASSPGVDSLGYTF
CDR3nt: TGTGCCAGCAGCCCGGGGGTAGACTCTTTAGGCTACACCTTC
v_gene: TRBV5-4
d_gene: -
abundance: -
j_gene: TRBJ1-2

CDR3aa: CASSYEAGGLQETQYF
CDR3nt: TGTGCCAGCAGTTACGAGGCAGGGGGATTACAAGAGACCCAGTACTTC
v_gene: TRBV6-2/TRBV6-3
d_gene: TRBD1
abundance: -
j_gene: TRBJ2-5

CDR3aa: CASSGFQGSEQYF
CDR3nt: TGTGCCAGCAGCGGGTTTCAAGGGAGCGAGCAGTACTTC
v_gene: TRBV14
d_gene: -
abundance: many
j_gene: TRBJ2-7

CDR3aa: CASSEAIGQGGEQFF
CDR3nt: TGTGCCAGCAGTGAAGCAATCGGACAGGGTGGTGAGCAGTTCTTC
v_gene: TRBV6-1
d_gene: TRBD1
abundance: -
j_gene: TRBJ2-1